The 2 T cell receptor beta chains reported below all come from one sample, sequenced in a study of T cells after posttransplantation cyclophosphamide. Sequencing was performed with immunoSEQ multiplex PCR; in TCRdb, only in-frame clones are kept and a portion is missing. The record shows 2,000 to 2,500 clones for this sample, with no singletons present. Busulfan-fludarabine conditioning, marrow transplant, and cyclophosphamide on days +3 and +4 were administered. This material consisted of PBMCs, taken after an allogeneic stem cell transplant with post-transplant cyclophosphamide. Every receptor here comes from a female patient over 55 who received an allogeneic stem cell transplant from an unrelated donor, was CMV-positive, and had acute GVHD only. The graft donor may have contributed some T cells.

This clone was seen repeatedly, ten times or more. The chain uses TRBV6-5 and TRBJ2-1; the match to TRBD1 covers 7 bases. The CDR3 has 15 amino acids. The germline V gene has CDR1 MNHEY and CDR2 SVGAGI. V lost 5 bases, J lost 7 bases, and 11 bases stayed unmatched. As DNA, the CDR3 is TGTGCCAGCAGTCCCTGGGACAGCCTTGGAAATGAGCAGTTCTTC. Its translation: CASSPWDSLGNEQFF.

This clone has at least ten counts. The chain couples TRBV10-3 to TRBJ2-7; 10 nucleotides agree with TRBD2. Germline V gives CDR1 ENHRY, CDR2 SYGVKD. The CDR3 sequence is 17 residues long. With 3 bases clipped from V and 0 bases from J, the junction kept 8 bases outside the gene matches. The CDR3 spells CAISDPPGLALSYEQYF. DNA of the CDR3: TGTGCCATCAGTGATCCCCCGGGACTAGCGCTCTCCTACGAGCAGTACTTC.